The 10 T cell receptor beta chains below come from one sample, sequenced in a study of cytomegalovirus exposure and HLA in healthy donors (dated by TCRdb to between 2016 and 2019). The library was generated by the immunoSEQ multiplex PCR assay. The multiplex PCR relied on a mix of 60 forward primers for TCR Vbeta segments and 13 reverse primers for TCR Jbeta segments. Imported from immuneACCESS, the table was reduced by TCRdb to in-frame sequences with V and J called. These copies leave out some clones; in studies compared against another copy, an unresolved V gene accounts for under half, and the cause of the remainder is not known. The table for this sample lists over 75,000 clones; less than 85% of them were counted only once. Of the sample, 2% to 2.5% falls within the top ten clones. Sequences were obtained from PBMCs. The origin of the receptors is a woman between 45 and 60 years old in good health and CMV-seronegative.

The chain recombines TRBV5-1 with TRBJ1-3; D is undetermined. Germline V CDR1 and CDR2: SGHRS, YFSETQ. V lost 3 bases and J lost 4, with 5 bases in between. The CDR3 spans 12 residues. Written as DNA, the CDR3 is TGCGCCAGCAGCTCCGAGGGAAACACCATATATTTT. Protein sequence: CASSSEGNTIYF.

This chain joins TRBV7-9 and TRBJ2-1; D is possibly TRBD2 (7 bases). The CDR3 extends over 17 amino acids. Trimming removed 5 bases from V and 6 bases from J, with 23 bases in between. Germline V CDR1 and CDR2: SEHNR, FQNEAQ (reference sequence). CDR3 loop: CASSERGGLPSGNEQFF. DNA of the CDR3: TGTGCCAGCAGCGAAAGGGGGGGGCTGCCCTCGGGCAATGAGCAGTTCTTC. The variable domain in full, completed from reference TRBV7-9 and TRBJ2-1, reads DTGVSQNPRHKITKRGQNVTFRCDPISEHNRLYWYRQTLGQGPEFLTYFQNEAQLEKSRLLSDRFSAERPKGSFSTLEIQRTEQGDSAMYLCASSERGGLPSGNEQFFGPGTRLTVL.

In regard to this clone: It is likely a read error, because the conserved phenylalanine at the end of the CDR3 is missing. The chain joins TRBV5-1 to TRBJ2-3; 9 nucleotides agree with TRBD1. Germline values: CDR1 SGHRS, CDR2 YFSETQ. The CDR3 has 13 amino acids. After removal of 3 bases from V and 6 bases from J, the junction contained 2 bases not matched to a gene. The CDR3 loop is CASSSGQGDTQYL. DNA for the CDR3: TGCGCCAGCAGCTCCGGACAGGGGGATACGCAGTATCTT.

The chain uses TRBV5-1 and TRBJ2-7, with 12 bases that match TRBD2. The CDR3 is 16 residues long. Germline V lookup: CDR1 SGHRS, CDR2 YFSETQ. V was clipped by 4 bases and J by 2 bases; unmatched bases: 7. CDR3 nucleotide sequence: TGCGCCAGCAGCCCGAGGACTAGCGGGACCACCTACGAGCAGTACTTC. It is translated as CASSPRTSGTTYEQYF.

This chain uses TRBV28 with TRBJ2-5; TRBD1 agrees at 8 bases. CDR1 and CDR2 from the germline V gene are MDHEN and SYDVKM. The CDR3 is made up of 16 amino acids. V gave up 2 bases and J gave up 4 bases; unmatched junction bases: 9. The CDR3 loop is CASSLPVTGGIETQYF. The CDR3 coding sequence is TGTGCCAGCAGTTTACCCGTTACAGGGGGTATAGAGACCCAGTACTTC.

The V call is TRBV5-1, the J call TRBJ1-1, with 7 bases matching TRBD1. V gave up 2 bases and J gave up 7 bases; unmatched junction bases: 5. Germline loops: CDR1 SGHRS, CDR2 YFSETQ. The CDR3 runs 13 residues. CDR3 loop: CASSFGTVNEAFF. The CDR3 DNA reads TGCGCCAGCAGCTTCGGGACAGTAAATGAAGCTTTCTTT.

This chain joins TRBV13 and TRBJ1-2; 8 bases fit TRBD1. CDR3 size: 20 residues. Germline CDR1 reads PRHDT; CDR2 reads FYEKMQ (reference sequence). J gave up 0 bases and V 5 bases, and 20 bases lay outside the gene matches. CDR3 amino acids: CASSISGGATLDFPNYGYTF. The CDR3 DNA reads as TGTGCCAGCAGCATTTCAGGGGGCGCGACCCTAGATTTTCCTAACTATGGCTACACCTTC.

The chain is built from TRBV5-1 and TRBJ2-2, with a weak D call TRBD1 (5 bases). Per germline, CDR1 SGHRS and CDR2 YFSETQ. Between the trimmed V and J ends, which lost 4 bases and 1 base, there was a span of 8 bases. This CDR3 spans 14 amino acids. The CDR3 protein is CASSNGQNTGELFF. CDR3 coding DNA: TGCGCCAGCAGCAACGGACAGAACACCGGGGAGCTGTTTTTT.

The V and J genes are TRBV4-1 and TRBJ2-1, with a weak D call TRBD2 (5 bases). V gave up 2 bases and J gave up 8 bases, with 13 bases separating them. This CDR3 contains 14 residues. Germline-derived CDR1 and CDR2 are MGHRA and YSYEKL. Here the CDR3 reads CASSQQASIDEQFF. CDR3 DNA: TGCGCCAGCAGCCAACAGGCTAGCATAGATGAGCAGTTCTTC.

V usage is TRBV30 and J usage is TRBJ1-1, with D possibly being TRBD1 (5 bases). Germline V CDR1 and CDR2: GTSNPN, SVGIG (reference sequence). V gave up 4 bases and J gave up 3 bases, with 15 bases separating them. The CDR3 runs to 14 residues. The CDR3: CAWTQTPGDTEAFF. In DNA form, the CDR3 reads TGTGCCTGGACCCAAACGCCGGGGGACACTGAAGCTTTCTTT.